These T cell receptor beta chains were read from a single sample in a study of shared clonotypes between healthy human individuals. Data came from immunoSEQ multiplex PCR; TCRdb stores just in-frame clones and leaves some out. The sample lists roughly 500,000 clones, around 80% seen once, with under 15% in the top ten. Material: PBMCs. The source of these receptors is a woman aged 40 to 50 in good health. Some clones in this sample may be carry-over from other donors' samples. CDR3s include the opening cysteine and the closing phenylalanine or tryptophan. Some rows have no size entry. The others give once, few or many, or a class for an expanded clone.

>TRBV2|NA
CASRENGGETQYF
>TRBV11-2|NA
CASSLVPTPYNEQFF
>TRBV4-1|NA
CASSQGRISRETQYF
>TRBV4-2|NA
CASSHRTRAYEQYF
>TRBV9|NA
CASSVGAVTGELFF
>TRBV9|NA
CASSLDRGRSGELFF
>TRBV28|few
CASSFGATGELFF
>TRBV5-4|NA
CASGPGQNTEAFF
>TRBV4-2|NA
CASSAQTSGRPYEQYF
>TRBV28|NA
CASSSPGQGFEKLFF
>TRBV10-3|once
CAAQDHPTTGELFF
>TRBV2|NA
CASSVPGVQETQYF
>TRBV6-6|NA
CASSYDGRAVYGYTF
>TRBV28|NA
CASSSGLAGGRQFF
>TRBV11-2|NA
CASSPGTSGGETQYF
>TRBV5-4|NA
CASSLYKLPNTGELFF
>TRBV9|few
CASSVGGANTGELFF
>TRBV18|NA
CASSPGTYSNQPQHF
>TRBV6-9|NA
CASRWGGEQYF
>TRBV7-8|NA
CASSDQTGSHYGYTF
>TRBV14|NA
CASSPDTQYGYTF
>TRBV18|NA
CASSPGGVDGYTF
>TRBV28|NA
CASSLLDRMNQPQHF
>TRBV7-9|NA
CASSPARDRGWGSYEQYF
>TRBV27|NA
CASGLAGELKTQYF
>TRBV19|NA
CASSVGSLRGTQYF
>TRBV7-8|NA
CAGRWTPWKSTDTQYF
>TRBV7-8|NA
CASSLFVSGANVLTF
>TRBV5-5|NA
CASRRDRGDEQFF
>TRBV14|NA
CASSQSRRQGGSYEQYF
>TRBV7-2|NA
CASSPRRSSYNEQFF
>TRBV28|many
CASTSAGLPSSYNEQFF
>TRBV4-1|NA
CASSLSGTSGHKETQYF
>TRBV27|NA
CASMARIGLATYEQYF
>TRBV19|NA
CASSNPGGARGNTIYF
>TRBV29-1|NA
CSVVPLGETGSYEQYF
>TRBV20-1|NA
CSASGPLEQYF
>TRBV6-5|NA
CASSWTRGDQPQHF
>TRBV7-2|NA
CASSLGPSGSYEQYF
>TRBV21-1|NA
CASSKYGAGTKNSGANVLTF
>TRBV30|NA
CAWSVFRETQYF
>TRBV5-1|NA
CASSLDVGITEAFF
>TRBV11-3|NA
CASSFGRGFMNEQFF
>TRBV6-4|NA
CASSVVRGVYNEQFF
>TRBV18|NA
CASSPLATGEDGTIYF
>TRBV19|once
CASKVRDRGTEAFF
>TRBV5-1|NA
CASSSRRTSTYNEQFF
>TRBV6-1|NA
CASSEVQFYSGNTIYF
>TRBV11-2|NA
CASSLGGGGYEQYF
>TRBV5-6|NA
CASSPAPTPGADTQYF
>TRBV7-7|NA
CASSLAGIANYNEQFF
>TRBV7-9|NA
CASSLGDTGSYEQYF
>TRBV7-2|once
CASRTALAGQETQYF
>TRBV18|NA
CASRSSGVHNEQFF
>TRBV6-6|NA
CASSRGEGGMDTQYF
>TRBV18|NA
CASSRLPGEKLFF
>TRBV25-1|NA
CASRGLNTEALF
>TRBV28|many
CASSTPGHRTDTQYF